These 25 T cell receptor beta chains were sequenced from one sample in a study of control samples from healthy donors and cancer patients. Profiled with immunoSEQ multiplex PCR; TCRdb holds only in-frame clones, not every one. Of over 150,000 clones in the sample, approximately 94% are singletons; the top ten hold over 1.3%. The sample comprised blood. Receptors were obtained from a woman aged 18-29 years in good health.

This clone showed up just once. The chain carries TRBV5-4 and TRBJ1-1; D is unresolved. Germline CDR1 and CDR2: SGHNT and YYREEE (reference sequence). V was trimmed by 0 bases and J by 2 bases, leaving 11 bases between them. There are 15 residues in the CDR3. The CDR3 sequence is CASSLVPGANTEAFF. CDR3 nucleotides: TGTGCCAGCAGCTTGGTTCCAGGAGCAAACACTGAAGCTTTCTTT.

This chain joins TRBV18 and TRBJ2-7; 10 bases are shared with TRBD1. Trimming removed 4 bases from V and 11 bases from J; junction bases left unmatched: 2. This CDR3 contains 11 residues. Germline loops: CDR1 KGHSH, CDR2 LQKENI. CDR3 coding DNA: TGTGCCAGCTCACAGGGACAGGGGAAGTACTTC. Its protein product is CASSQGQGKYF.

The V gene is TRBV6-5, the J gene TRBJ1-3, with D uncertain. This CDR3 comprises 15 residues. Looked up from germline, CDR1 is MNHEY and CDR2 is SVGAGI. The V gene lost 0 bases and the J gene lost 4 bases, with 10 bases spanning the gap. CDR3 in DNA: TGTGCCAGCAGTTACTCTTCGGTGGGCGGAAACACCATATATTTT. Protein sequence: CASSYSSVGGNTIYF.

To note about this clone: Other DNA sequences in the same sample also yield this CDR3. The chain joins TRBV10-3 to TRBJ1-6; maybe TRBD1 (5 bases). Germline V lookup: CDR1 ENHRY, CDR2 SYGVKD. V lost 0 bases and J lost 6, with 12 bases in between. CDR3 length equals 16 residues. In DNA form, the CDR3 reads TGTGCCATCAGTGAGTCCTTGGGCAGGGTTAATTCACCCCTCCACTTT. Protein sequence: CAISESLGRVNSPLHF.

The rearrangement links TRBV6-5 to TRBJ1-1; D uncertain. CDR3 length equals 14 residues. V shed 0 bases and J shed 2 bases, with 7 bases lying between them. CDR1 is MNHEY and CDR2 is SVGAGI in the germline V gene. CDR3 region: CASSYSIRNTEAFF. CDR3 sequence (DNA): TGTGCCAGCAGTTACTCGATAAGAAACACTGAAGCTTTCTTT.

The chain links TRBV19 to TRBJ1-1, with D unclear. V dropped 6 bases and J dropped 1 base, with 9 bases sitting between them. This CDR3 is built from 13 residues. Germline lookup yields CDR1 LNHDA and CDR2 SQIVND (reference sequence). The CDR3, as DNA: TGTGCCAGTAGCTTCCAGGCGAACACTGAAGCTTTCTTT. Translating it yields CASSFQANTEAFF.

The chain recombines TRBV27 with TRBJ1-4; 7 bases line up with TRBD1. Germline CDR1 MNHEY, CDR2 SMNVEV (reference sequence). The CDR3 is 16 amino acids. Germline trimming cut 4 bases from V and 8 bases from J; bases unmatched to any gene: 13. In DNA form, the CDR3 reads TGTGCCAGCAGTTATTCTACTGGGACAGTAGAAGAAAAACTGTTTTTT. This sequence encodes CASSYSTGTVEEKLFF.

This clone was picked up one time. The chain is built from TRBV4-1 and TRBJ2-7, with a weak D call TRBD2 (5 bases). Deletions cut 1 base from V and 2 bases from J, with 12 bases between. This CDR3 region has 15 residues. CDR1 and CDR2 (germline): MGHRA, YSYEKL. This CDR3 is CASSQGPPAAYEQYF. The CDR3 DNA follows: TGCGCCAGCAGCCAAGGACCACCAGCGGCCTACGAGCAGTACTTC.

The gene calls are TRBV27 and TRBJ1-1; 9 nucleotides align to TRBD1. The CDR3 is made up of 13 amino acids. The J segment lost 4 bases and the V segment lost 7 bases, leaving 4 bases of the junction unmatched. Germline loops: CDR1 MNHEY, CDR2 SMNVEV (reference sequence). In DNA, the CDR3 is TGTGCCAGCATACAGGGGGCAGGCACTGAAGCTTTCTTT. It translates to CASIQGAGTEAFF.

In this sample, this clone turned up once. The V gene is TRBV6-5, the J gene TRBJ1-1; D gene unclear. Germline values: CDR1 MNHEY, CDR2 SVGAGI. The V end was cut by 3 bases, the J end by 7 bases, with 12 bases between. This CDR3 region has 13 residues. CDR3: CASSYSPLGEAFF. The CDR3 bases are TGTGCCAGCAGTTATAGCCCGCTGGGTGAAGCTTTCTTT.

In its sample, this clone was seen once. This rearrangement joins TRBV12-3 or TRBV12-4 to TRBJ1-2, with no clear D. The CDR3 is made up of 13 amino acids. V lost 0 bases, J lost 8 bases, and 10 bases lay in between. This chain's CDR3 is CASSLAGGYGYTF. CDR3 bases: TGTGCCAGCAGTTTAGCGGGCGGGTACGGCTACACCTTC.

This clone was counted a single time. The genes are TRBV18 and TRBJ1-3, with TRBD1 as a possible D gene (5 bases). V lost 3 bases, J lost 2 bases, and 14 bases lay in between. The CDR3 sequence is 16 residues long. Per the germline V gene, CDR1 is KGHSH and CDR2 is LQKENI. CDR3 residues: CASSPGGSWTGNTIYF. The CDR3 bases are TGTGCCAGCTCACCGGGGGGTAGTTGGACTGGAAACACCATATATTTT. Full variable domain (rest looked up from reference TRBV18 and TRBJ1-3): NAGVMQNPRHLVRRRGQEARLRCSPMKGHSHVYWYRQLPEEGLKFMVYLQKENIIDESGMPKERFSAEFPKEGPSILRIQQVVRGDSAAYFCASSPGGSWTGNTIYFGEGSWLTVV.

The V and J genes are TRBV15 and TRBJ2-3; D is ambiguous. CDR1 is LNHNV and CDR2 is YYDKDF in the germline V gene (reference sequence). The CDR3 sequence is 13 residues long. The ends were cut back, 1 base at V and 5 bases at J, with 7 bases in the middle. CDR3 in DNA: TGTGCCACCAGCAGAGTTGGTGAAGATACGCAGTATTTT. Amino acids: CATSRVGEDTQYF.

The J gene is TRBJ1-5, the V gene TRBV3-1 (or the pseudogene TRBV3-2); D is unresolved. The CDR3 is 14 amino acids. V was trimmed by 6 bases and J by 0 bases, leaving 9 bases between them. Germline V gives CDR1 LGHDT, CDR2 YNNKEL (reference sequence). CDR3 sequence reads: CASSRIPSNQPQHF. In DNA, the CDR3 is TGTGCCAGCAGTCGAATTCCTAGCAATCAGCCCCAGCATTTT.

V usage is TRBV7-8 and J usage is TRBJ2-2; D unclear. This CDR3 has 14 amino acids. Deletions cut 4 bases from V and 0 bases from J, with 6 bases between. CDR1 is SGHVS and CDR2 is FQNEAQ in the germline V gene. CDR3 sequence (DNA): TGTGCCAGCAGCTATTACGCGAACACCGGGGAGCTGTTTTTT. It specifies CASSYYANTGELFF. Together with reference TRBV7-8 and TRBJ2-2, the CDR3 gives the full variable domain: GAGVSQSPRYKVAKRGQDVALRCDPISGHVSLFWYQQALGQGPEFLTYFQNEAQLDKSGLPSDRFFAERPEGSVSTLKIQRTQQEDSAVYLCASSYYANTGELFFGEGSRLTVL.

The chain has TRBV24-1 and TRBJ2-1, with 8 nucleotides matching TRBD1. Germline values: CDR1 KGHDR, CDR2 SFDVKD. V was clipped by 3 bases and J by 8 bases; unmatched bases: 8. This CDR3 is built from 15 residues. In nucleotides, the CDR3 is TGTGCCACCAGTGATCTGGACAGGGAGGCGGATGAGCAGTTCTTC. It translates to CATSDLDREADEQFF.

V and J are TRBV15 and TRBJ1-2, with 8 bases fitting TRBD1. Germline-derived CDR1 and CDR2 are LNHNV and YYDKDF (reference sequence). This CDR3 has 15 residues. With V trimmed by 4 bases and J by 8 bases, 12 bases remained unmatched. CDR3 nucleotides: TGTGCCACCAGCAAGACTCCAGGGGGCGAGGGAGGCTACACCTTC. Its protein is CATSKTPGGEGGYTF.

In this sample, this clone turned up once. The rearrangement joins TRBV7-9 to TRBJ1-5; D unclear. Germline CDR1 reads SEHNR; CDR2 reads FQNEAQ (reference sequence). Trimming shortened V by 3 bases and J by 5 bases, and 8 bases separated the two germline ends. This CDR3 has 13 residues. CDR3 DNA sequence: TGTGCCAGCAGCTTGAGCCCGGATCAGCCCCAGCATTTT. As protein: CASSLSPDQPQHF.

The chain recombines TRBV18 with TRBJ1-5, with unresolved D. This CDR3 is built from 16 residues. CDR1 and CDR2 from the germline V gene are KGHSH and LQKENI. V lost 3 bases to trimming and J lost 6 bases, with 18 bases between them. CDR3 loop: CASSPAFRVGGQPQHF. The DNA of the CDR3 is TGTGCCAGCTCACCGGCCTTCCGCGTAGGTGGTCAGCCCCAGCATTTT.

The chain carries TRBV27 and TRBJ1-4, with 8 bases that match TRBD1. J gave up 10 bases and V 5 bases, and 15 bases lay outside the gene matches. From germline, CDR1 is MNHEY and CDR2 SMNVEV (reference sequence). The CDR3 extends over 16 amino acids. CDR3 coding DNA: TGTGCCAGCAGTCCAACACTCCTACAGGGGGGAGGAAAACTGTTTTTT. Translation gives CASSPTLLQGGGKLFF.

The J gene is TRBJ2-7, the V gene TRBV7-9; D remains unclear. Germline V gives CDR1 SEHNR, CDR2 FQNEAQ (reference sequence). The CDR3 is 13 amino acids. Trimming stripped 2 bases from V and 6 bases from J, with 11 bases between. The CDR3 protein is CASSLTVRGEQYF. In DNA form, the CDR3 reads TGTGCCAGCAGCTTAACCGTACGCGGCGAGCAGTACTTC.

This clone came up once. V usage is TRBV13 and J usage is TRBJ1-3; D not resolved. The CDR3 has 17 amino acids. The germline V and J ends were trimmed by 4 bases and 1 base, with 17 bases remaining between them. The germline V gene has CDR1 PRHDT and CDR2 FYEKMQ (reference sequence). The DNA for the CDR3 is TGTGCCAGCAGCTCGGCGCGCTCCGTCGGTTCTGGAAACACCATATATTTT. Protein product: CASSSARSVGSGNTIYF.

This clone was detected only once. The CDR3 coding sequence is TGTGCCAGCAGCCAAACCCTGAATCAGCCCCAGCATTTT. Its translation: CASSQTLNQPQHF. The V gene is TRBV16, the J gene TRBJ1-5; D not resolved. This CDR3 has 13 amino acids. The ends were cut back, 2 bases at V and 4 bases at J, with 6 bases in the middle. Germline V lookup: CDR1 KGHSY, CDR2 FQNENV.

V and J are TRBV25-1 and TRBJ1-1, with unresolved D. The CDR3 runs to 12 residues. The V end lost 1 base, the J end lost 3 bases, and 3 bases lay between the germline ends. CDR1 and CDR2 (germline): MGHDK, SYGVNS. For the CDR3, the DNA is TGTGCCAGCAGTGAATCATACACTGAAGCTTTCTTT. It specifies CASSESYTEAFF.

This chain uses TRBV27 with TRBJ1-2; TRBD1 agrees at 12 bases. The trim removed 4 bases at V and 7 bases at J, leaving 4 bases unmatched. This CDR3 comprises 14 residues. Germline values: CDR1 MNHEY, CDR2 SMNVEV (reference sequence). CDR3 region: CASSWGTGGLGYTF. DNA of the CDR3: TGTGCCAGCAGTTGGGGGACAGGGGGCCTTGGCTACACCTTC.